This T cell receptor beta chain came from a study of blood T cell repertoires in COVID-19. Background on the study: COVID-19 samples, acute and convalescent, were from the United States, Italy and Spain.

Profiling relied on immunoSEQ multiplex PCR, and the TCRdb table lists in-frame clones only, not all of them. The data contain approximately 280,000 clones, approximately 85% of them seen just once; the ten biggest clones take up 11%. CDR3 length: 14 residues. The germline V gene encodes CDR1 LNHDA and CDR2 SQIVND (reference sequence). Unmatched junction bases numbered 3, after V lost 7 bases and J lost 0 bases. The chain couples TRBV19 to TRBJ1-3; 7 bases are shared with TRBD1. The TCR comes from a woman aged 70-85 years with acute or convalescent COVID-19. Sequencing was done on a sample of peripheral blood. CDR3 in amino acids: CASKGDSSGNTIYF. CDR3 nucleotide sequence: TGTGCCAGTAAAGGGGACAGCTCTGGAAACACCATATATTTT.